This TCR beta chain was profiled in a study of T cells in Graves' hyperthyroidism and ophthalmopathy. The study, taken as a whole, reports: Blood shared most expanded thyroid clonotypes above 0.001.

Enrolled ophthalmopathy patients presented with a Clinical Activity Score of at least 3, a NOSPECS grade of at least 4, and disease duration under 3 months. Used for diagnoses were clinical symptoms, serum thyroxine and TRAb, thyroid ultrasound and orbital computed tomography. Ten or more counts support this clonotype. Its matching antigen is unknown. Regions amplified from RNA transcripts were the TCR beta CDR3 regions. An initial round of RT-PCR targeting the TCR CDR3 relied on the HTBI primer set. TCRdb itself ran the multiplex PCR reads through MiXCR, one entry per CDR3 protein. This table has a few hundred thousand distinct CDR3 sequences, less than 20% appearing once. V dropped 0 bases and J dropped 9 bases, with 12 bases sitting between them. CDR1 is DFQATT, CDR2 SNEGSKA, per germline (reference sequence). The CDR3 extends over 13 amino acids.

The receptor's source is a man aged 18 to 30 with Graves' ophthalmopathy. The sample comprised blood. J is TRBJ2-1 and V is TRBV20-1; D perhaps matches TRBD1 (6 bases). The CDR3, as DNA: TGCAGTGCTAGAGAAGAGGGGGATAGTGAGCAGTTCTTC. Translation: CSAREEGDSEQFF.